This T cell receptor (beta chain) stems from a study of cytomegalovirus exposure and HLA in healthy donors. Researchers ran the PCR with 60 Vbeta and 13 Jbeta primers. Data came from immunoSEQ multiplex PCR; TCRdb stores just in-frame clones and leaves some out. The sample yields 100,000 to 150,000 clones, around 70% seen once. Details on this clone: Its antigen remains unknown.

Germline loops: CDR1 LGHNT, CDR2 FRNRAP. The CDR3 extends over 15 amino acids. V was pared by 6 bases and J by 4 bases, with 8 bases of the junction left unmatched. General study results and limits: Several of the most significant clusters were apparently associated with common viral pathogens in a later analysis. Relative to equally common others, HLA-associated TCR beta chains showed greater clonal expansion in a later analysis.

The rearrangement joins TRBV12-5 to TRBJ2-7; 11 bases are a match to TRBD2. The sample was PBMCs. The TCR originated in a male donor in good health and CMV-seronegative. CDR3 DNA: TGTGCTAGTGGACTTATTAGACTAGCGGGGTACGAGCAGTACTTC. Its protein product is CASGLIRLAGYEQYF.